The 4 T cell receptor beta chains below come from one sample, sequenced in a study of cytomegalovirus exposure and HLA in healthy donors. TCRdb's copy holds only in-frame clones and misses some; the assay was immunoSEQ multiplex PCR. The sample lists under 150,000 clones; less than 90% were seen once. Sequencing input: PBMCs. The receptor source for this set is a young man in good health and CMV-seronegative.

V and J are TRBV10-3 and TRBJ2-1; 12 bases agree with TRBD2. Germline CDR1 is ENHRY and CDR2 is SYGVKD. The CDR3 loop spans 16 amino acids. After removal of 2 bases from V and 7 bases from J, the junction contained 6 bases not matched to a gene. CDR3 sequence (DNA): TGTGCCATCAGTGAGAATCCGGGACTAGCGGGTAATGAGCAGTTCTTC. Translated, it gives CAISENPGLAGNEQFF.

The V call is TRBV6-6, the J call TRBJ2-7; 7 bases agree with TRBD1. CDR1 is MNHNY, CDR2 SVGAGI, per germline (reference sequence). V was pared by 5 bases and J by 6 bases, with 7 bases of the junction left unmatched. The CDR3 totals 13 residues. The CDR3 loop reads CASSLMTGPEQYF. The CDR3 coding sequence is TGTGCCAGCAGTCTAATGACAGGGCCCGAGCAGTACTTC.

This chain links TRBV29-1 with TRBJ2-5, with TRBD1 identical over 9 bases. V lost 4 bases, J lost 5 bases, and 8 bases stayed unmatched. This CDR3 comprises 14 residues. Germline V gives CDR1 SQVTM, CDR2 ANQGSEA. As DNA, the CDR3 is TGCAGCGTTGGCGGACAGGGGAGGGAGGAGACCCAGTACTTC. Its translation is CSVGGQGREETQYF.

A single count supports this clone. The V call is TRBV25-1, the J call TRBJ2-7; no reliable D call. The CDR3 is 13 amino acids. V lost 4 bases, J lost 3 bases, and 10 bases lay in between. Germline CDR1 and CDR2: MGHDK and SYGVNS. CDR3 DNA: TGTGCCAGCAGTGTTTTACAGAACTACGAGCAGTACTTC. This codes for CASSVLQNYEQYF.